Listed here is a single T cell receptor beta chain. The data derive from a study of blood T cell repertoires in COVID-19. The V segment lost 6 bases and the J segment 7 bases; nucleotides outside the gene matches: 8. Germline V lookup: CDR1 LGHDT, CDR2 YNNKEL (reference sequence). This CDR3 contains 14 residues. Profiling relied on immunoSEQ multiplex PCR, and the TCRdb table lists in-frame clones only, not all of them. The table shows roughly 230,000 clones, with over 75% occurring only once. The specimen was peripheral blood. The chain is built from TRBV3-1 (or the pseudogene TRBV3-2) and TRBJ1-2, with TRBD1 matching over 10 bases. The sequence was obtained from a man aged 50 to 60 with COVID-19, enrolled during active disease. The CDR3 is CASSPGTGVLGYTF. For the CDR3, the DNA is TGTGCCAGCAGTCCCGGGACAGGGGTTCTTGGCTACACCTTC.